This TCR beta chain emerged from a study of molecular identifiers for immune sequencing clone quantification. Study conclusions and caveats: Clonotypes surpassing 20 RNA copies contained over 98% of effector molecules, versus under 1% in naive cells.

TCRdb reprocessed the PCR reads with MiXCR, giving one entry per CDR3 protein. In the table there are 460,000 or so distinct CDR3 sequences, roughly 24% of which are singletons. Naive CD8 T cells were FACS-sorted by CD8+CD4-CCR7+CD45RA+ markers. The sample holds a few counts of this clonotype. Its matching antigen is unknown. The CDR3 is 14 amino acids. Trimming left V 1 base short and J 5 bases short, with 12 bases between. Germline loops: CDR1 SGHAT, CDR2 FQNNGV. The specimen was naive CD8+ T cells from blood, with Jurkat cell RNA spiked in. Indicated subset: FACS-sorted CD8+CD4-CCR7+CD45RA+ naive T cells. This chain uses TRBV11-2 with TRBJ2-7; D could derive from TRBD1 or TRBD2 (5 bases each). The TCR originated in a human donor in good health. Some libraries in this study had Jurkat cell RNA spiked in. CDR3 region: CASSLVGVWHEQYF. CDR3 in DNA: TGTGCCAGCAGCTTAGTGGGGGTCTGGCACGAGCAGTACTTC.